These T cell receptor beta chains were read from a single sample in a study of blood T cell repertoires in COVID-19. This table comes from immunoSEQ multiplex PCR, and its TCRdb copy is limited to in-frame clones, with some not included. The sample has roughly 45,000 clones, roughly 90% seen once. The sample comprised peripheral blood. Receptors were obtained from a man between 70 and 80 years old with active COVID-19. The CDR3 runs from the conserved cysteine through the conserved F or W. A D gene is named only where the DNA matches it firmly.

D: TRBD2
V: TRBV4-1
J: TRBJ2-7
DNA: TGCGCCAGCAGCCAAGAAGGACTAGCGGGAGTGTTAAGGCAGTACTTC
CDR3: CASSQEGLAGVLRQYF

D: .
V: TRBV7-2
J: TRBJ2-5
DNA: TGTGCCAGCAGCCCGGACATCCGTGGTCGAGAGACCCAGTACTTC
CDR3: CASSPDIRGRETQYF

D: .
V: TRBV4-2
J: TRBJ2-1
DNA: TGTGCCAGCAGCCAAGATCTTGTGAGCTTACCATCCTACAATGAGCAGTTCTTC
CDR3: CASSQDLVSLPSYNEQFF

D: .
V: TRBV7-2
J: TRBJ2-5
DNA: TGTGCCAGCAGCCCAGGGGTGGGGGAGACCCAGTACTTC
CDR3: CASSPGVGETQYF

D: .
V: TRBV27
J: TRBJ1-4
DNA: TGTGCCAGCAGTCTAGCCAGCGACCGAGCAACTAATGAAAAACTGTTTTTT
CDR3: CASSLASDRATNEKLFF

D: .
V: TRBV7-9
J: TRBJ2-5
DNA: TGTGCCAGCAGCTTACCTGGACAGTACCAAGAGACCCAGTACTTC
CDR3: CASSLPGQYQETQYF

D: .
V: TRBV11-2
J: TRBJ2-7
DNA: TGTGCCAGCAGCTTGGTCTGGGGGGGGGCAGCATACGAGCAGTACTTC
CDR3: CASSLVWGGAAYEQYF

D: TRBD1
V: TRBV6-2/TRBV6-3
J: TRBJ2-7
DNA: TGTGCCAGCAGTCAACAGGGGGCGAACTCCTACGAGCAGTACTTC
CDR3: CASSQQGANSYEQYF

D: TRBD1
V: TRBV20-1
J: TRBJ2-7
DNA: TGCAGTGCTAGTATACAGGGGTTTGCCTACGAGCAGTACTTC
CDR3: CSASIQGFAYEQYF

D: TRBD2
V: TRBV11-2
J: TRBJ2-5
DNA: TGTGCCAGCAGCTGGCCCAGACTAGCGGGGGGAGAGACCCAGTACTTC
CDR3: CASSWPRLAGGETQYF

D: .
V: TRBV21-1
J: TRBJ1-3
DNA: TGTGCCAGCAGCTCCGGACGGGGGAGAAACACCATATATTTT
CDR3: CASSSGRGRNTIYF

D: .
V: TRBV7-8
J: TRBJ2-7
DNA: TGTGCCAGCAGCCCCGGTCTAGGCCCCTACGAGCAGTACTTC
CDR3: CASSPGLGPYEQYF

D: TRBD1
V: TRBV7-3
J: TRBJ2-3
DNA: TGTGCCAGCAGCCGACAGGGGGCAAATACGCAGTATTTT
CDR3: CASSRQGANTQYF

D: .
V: TRBV4-1
J: TRBJ1-5
DNA: TGCGCCAGCAGCCCCGGACAGACCAATCAGCCCCAGCATTTT
CDR3: CASSPGQTNQPQHF

D: .
V: TRBV6-5
J: TRBJ1-2
DNA: TGTGCCACACCGGGACAAGGTGGCTACACCTTC
CDR3: CATPGQGGYTF

D: TRBD2
V: TRBV6-1
J: TRBJ2-3
DNA: TGTGCCAGCAGTGAAGCGTCGGTAGCGGGGGGGTACACAGATACGCAGTATTTT
CDR3: CASSEASVAGGYTDTQYF

D: TRBD1
V: TRBV3-1/TRBV3-2
J: TRBJ2-6
DNA: TGTGCCAGCAGCCCCCGGGACAGAGGCTCTGGGGCCAACGTCCTGACTTTC
CDR3: CASSPRDRGSGANVLTF